This T cell receptor beta chain was sequenced for a study of spatial heterogeneity in lung cancer. Looking at the study overall: TCR and UMI combinations that were unique each appeared, on average, more than ten times in raw reads.

Trimming pared 5 bases from V and 3 bases from J, leaving 14 bases between. The CDR3 sequence is 15 residues long. The germline gives CDR1 SGHTA, CDR2 FQGNSA. TCRdb re-analysed the 5' RACE reads in MiXCR, keeping a single row per CDR3 protein. The repertoire includes some 2,000 distinct CDR3 sequences, 7.8% of them detected once, and approximately 23% sits in the top ten. Time point meaning: sample taken at primary tumor resection. Unsorted whole RNA of tumor, nontumor lung or frozen PBMC was sequenced. There were some 76 donors, all of them untreated patients with early-stage non-small cell lung cancer.

The specimen was normal lung tissue next to the tumor, collected at surgery. This chain uses TRBV7-2 with TRBJ2-1; tentatively, D is TRBD2 (5 bases). The receptor's source is a male donor with early-stage non-small cell lung cancer. The DNA of the CDR3 is TGTGCCAGCAGCCCGTCCAGGACTGGCTACAATGAGCAGTTCTTC. This sequence encodes CASSPSRTGYNEQFF.